Presented here are 20 T cell receptor beta chains from one specimen sequenced in a study of cytomegalovirus exposure and HLA in healthy donors. In the PCR, 60 Vbeta and 13 Jbeta primers were used. Libraries were prepared by immunoSEQ multiplex PCR; TCRdb keeps only in-frame clonotypes and omits some of them. The repertoire has over 100,000 clones, roughly three fifths of them found once; the top ten carry about 9%. The sample was PBMCs. These receptors came from a man aged 40-49 years in good health and CMV-seropositive.

The V gene is TRBV10-3, the J gene TRBJ2-7; maybe TRBD1 (6 bases). The V and J ends lost 3 bases and 1 base respectively, with 10 bases between them. Germline V gene sequence: CDR1 ENHRY, CDR2 SYGVKD. CDR3 size: 14 residues. The CDR3 reads CAISDGRGSYEQYF. The DNA for the CDR3 is TGTGCCATCAGTGACGGCAGGGGATCCTACGAGCAGTACTTC.

The CDR3 DNA is TGTGCCAGCAGCCTAAGCGGGGAGGCCCACAATGAGCAGTTCTTC. Its protein product is CASSLSGEAHNEQFF. The chain recombines TRBV7-9 with TRBJ2-1; TRBD2 agrees at 7 bases. The CDR3 totals 15 residues. Germline CDR1 reads SEHNR; CDR2 reads FQNEAQ (reference sequence). J gave up 5 bases and V 5 bases, and 9 bases lay outside the gene matches.

This clone occurred a few times. The V call is TRBV7-2, the J call TRBJ2-7, with 9 bases lining up with TRBD2. V was pared by 5 bases and J by 2 bases, with 7 bases of the junction left unmatched. Germline lookup yields CDR1 SGHTA and CDR2 FQGNSA. The CDR3 runs 15 residues. CDR3 nucleotides: TGTGCCAGCAGCCCATGGACTAGCGAGACCTACGAGCAGTACTTC. It encodes CASSPWTSETYEQYF. Full variable domain (outside the CDR3, taken from reference TRBV7-2 and TRBJ2-7): GAGVSQSPSNKVTEKGKDVELRCDPISGHTALYWYRQSLGQGLEFLIYFQGNSAPDKSGLPSDRFSAERTGGSVSTLTIQRTQQEDSAVYLCASSPWTSETYEQYFGPGTRLTVT.

The chain joins TRBV5-4 to TRBJ2-3; D perhaps matches TRBD1 (5 bases). Between the trimmed V and J ends, which lost 0 bases and 3 bases, there was a span of 11 bases. In germline, CDR1 is SGHNT, CDR2 YYREEE (reference sequence). This CDR3 is built from 15 residues. The CDR3 region has the DNA TGTGCCAGCAGCTTGGTGGGCCAGGGTACAGATACGCAGTATTTT. This encodes CASSLVGQGTDTQYF.

This clone appeared a few times. The chain is built from TRBV5-1 and TRBJ2-1; 7 bases are shared with TRBD2. The germline gives CDR1 SGHRS, CDR2 YFSETQ. The length of the CDR3 is 14 residues. J lost 4 bases, V lost 4 bases, and 5 bases had no gene match. The CDR3 sequence: CASSLADPYNEQFF. The CDR3 DNA is TGCGCCAGCAGCCTAGCGGACCCATACAATGAGCAGTTCTTC.

In its sample, this clone was seen once. This rearrangement joins TRBV9 to TRBJ2-5, with D hard to call. CDR1 SGDLS and CDR2 YYNGEE come from the germline V gene. V was clipped by 3 bases and J by 5 bases, with 5 bases between them. This CDR3 has 11 amino acids. The CDR3 is CASSARETQYF. The CDR3 DNA follows: TGTGCCAGCAGCGCCCGTGAGACCCAGTACTTC.

The rearrangement links TRBV11-2 to TRBJ1-1; 7 bases match TRBD1. Germline CDR1 and CDR2: SGHAT and FQNNGV. This CDR3 is built from 13 residues. With V trimmed by 4 bases and J by 3 bases, 2 bases remained unmatched. This CDR3 is CASSSDRYTEAFF. In DNA, the CDR3 is TGTGCCAGCAGCTCGGACAGGTACACTGAAGCTTTCTTT.

The rearrangement joins TRBV9 to TRBJ1-3; the match to TRBD1 covers 11 bases. V gave up 3 bases and J gave up 4 bases; unmatched junction bases: 9. The CDR3 consists of 17 residues. Germline assignment: CDR1 SGDLS and CDR2 YYNGEE. Here the CDR3 reads CASSGWDRGTSGNTIYF. The CDR3, as DNA: TGTGCCAGCAGCGGTTGGGACAGGGGGACGTCGGGAAACACCATATATTTT.

This clone turned up a few times. The genes are TRBV15 and TRBJ2-7; tentative D call: TRBD2 (7 bases). Trimming removed 5 bases at V and 6 bases at J, with 17 bases between. Germline-derived CDR1 and CDR2 are LNHNV and YYDKDF (reference sequence). CDR3 size: 14 residues. The CDR3 sequence is CATSFQGTTGEQYF. CDR3 sequence (DNA): TGTGCCACCAGCTTCCAGGGGACTACAGGCGAGCAGTACTTC.

The chain couples TRBV11-1 to TRBJ2-2; 9 bases map to TRBD2. CDR3 length: 17 residues. V shed 1 base and J 9 bases; nucleotides not matched to a gene: 12. The germline CDR1 and CDR2 sequences are SGHAT and FQDESV (reference sequence). The CDR3 DNA reads as TGTGCCAGCAGCTTAGATTTAGCGGGGGCCCGAAGGTGGGAGCTGTTTTTT. It translates to CASSLDLAGARRWELFF.

The chain links TRBV4-3 to TRBJ2-2; 14 bases are a match to TRBD2. Germline-derived CDR1 and CDR2 are LGHNA and YSLEER. This CDR3 comprises 18 residues. J was trimmed by 2 bases and V by 1 base; bases with no gene match: 3. The CDR3 region is CASSQVGLAGVNTGELFF. DNA for the CDR3: TGCGCCAGCAGCCAAGTGGGACTAGCGGGAGTCAACACCGGGGAGCTGTTTTTT.

The chain carries TRBV28 and TRBJ2-7, with unresolved D. Germline CDR1 is MDHEN and CDR2 is SYDVKM. Trimming stripped 4 bases from V and 0 bases from J, with 7 bases between. CDR3 length: 13 amino acids. CDR3 sequence reads: CASSSTPSYEQYF. Here the CDR3 DNA reads TGTGCCAGCAGTTCAACACCCTCCTACGAGCAGTACTTC.

The table lists this clone with a few counts. This chain uses TRBV6-5 with TRBJ1-2; D gene uncertain. This CDR3 has 13 residues. The V end lost 5 bases, the J end lost 1 base, and 8 bases lay between the germline ends. CDR1 and CDR2 (germline): MNHEY, SVGAGI. In nucleotides, the CDR3 is TGTGCCAGCAGTCCGTTCCTTAACTATGGCTACACCTTC. Translated, it gives CASSPFLNYGYTF.

As to this clone: The sample has other DNA sequences that encode this CDR3 too. This chain uses TRBV7-3 with TRBJ2-2; D might be TRBD1 (6 bases). The germline V gene encodes CDR1 SGHTA and CDR2 FQGTGA. The V gene lost 3 bases and the J gene lost 5 bases, with 7 bases spanning the gap. This CDR3 is 13 amino acids long. CDR3 amino acids: CASSFTGTGELFF. The CDR3 region has the DNA TGTGCCAGCAGCTTTACAGGGACCGGGGAGCTGTTTTTT.

V is TRBV5-6 and J is TRBJ2-3; 7 bases agree with TRBD2. This CDR3 region has 14 residues. V lost 2 bases and J lost 6; bases outside the gene matches: 6. Germline CDR1 reads SGHDT; CDR2 reads YYEEEE. DNA for the CDR3: TGTGCCAGCAGCTTACCGGGAGGAACGGATACGCAGTATTTT. This codes for CASSLPGGTDTQYF. Combining the CDR3 with reference TRBV5-6 and TRBJ2-3 gives the whole variable domain DAGVTQSPTHLIKTRGQQVTLRCSPKSGHDTVSWYQQALGQGPQFIFQYYEEEERQRGNFPDRFSGHQFPNYSSELNVNALLLGDSALYLCASSLPGGTDTQYFGPGTRLTVL.

On this clone: Its ends do not fully match the called genes, so a read error is possible. DNA for the CDR3: TGCGCCAGCAGCGAAGACCGGCAGATAGCCTATGGCTACACCTTC. Translation: CASSEDRQIAYGYTF. The chain is built from TRBV4-1 and TRBJ1-2, with no clear D. CDR3 length: 15 amino acids. Per the germline V gene, CDR1 is MGHRA and CDR2 is YSYEKL.

The V call is TRBV5-4, the J call TRBJ1-6; D is unclear. The CDR3 runs to 14 residues. Looked up from germline, CDR1 is SGHNT and CDR2 is YYREEE (reference sequence). Trimming removed 0 bases at V and 7 bases at J, with 8 bases between. The CDR3: CASSLVARNSPLHF. The CDR3 DNA reads as TGTGCCAGCAGCTTGGTTGCCAGGAATTCACCCCTCCACTTT.

The chain joins TRBV5-1 to TRBJ1-6, with D uncertain. Between the trimmed V and J ends, which lost 0 bases and 0 bases, there was a span of 4 bases. The germline gives CDR1 SGHRS, CDR2 YFSETQ. The CDR3 is made up of 15 amino acids. DNA of the CDR3: TGCGCCAGCAGCTTGGACGGCTCCTATAATTCACCCCTCCACTTT. Protein product: CASSLDGSYNSPLHF.

The rearrangement links TRBV19 to TRBJ2-1, with D perhaps TRBD2 (6 bases). Germline V CDR1 and CDR2: LNHDA, SQIVND (reference sequence). The V and J ends lost 7 bases and 9 bases respectively, with 22 bases between them. This CDR3 region has 15 residues. The CDR3 loop reads CASMKVEGINAEQFF. The CDR3, as DNA: TGTGCCAGTATGAAAGTGGAGGGAATAAATGCTGAGCAGTTCTTC.

This clone was observed a handful of times. The genes are TRBV29-1 and TRBJ2-7, with 13 bases aligning to TRBD2. Trimming took 4 bases from V and 6 from J; bases not matched to a gene: 6. Germline assignment: CDR1 SQVTM and CDR2 ANQGSEA. The CDR3 consists of 14 residues. CDR3 nucleotides: TGCAGCGTTGGGGGGACTAGCGGGAACGGCGAGCAGTACTTC. It encodes CSVGGTSGNGEQYF.